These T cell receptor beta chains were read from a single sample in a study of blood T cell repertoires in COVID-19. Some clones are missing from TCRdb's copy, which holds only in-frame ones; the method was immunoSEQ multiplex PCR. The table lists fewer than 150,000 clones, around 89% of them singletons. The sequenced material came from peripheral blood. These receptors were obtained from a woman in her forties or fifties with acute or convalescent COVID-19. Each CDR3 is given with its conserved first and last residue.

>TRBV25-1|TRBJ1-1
CASRFAGGTEAFF
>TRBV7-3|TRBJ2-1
CASSQARGRVDEQFF
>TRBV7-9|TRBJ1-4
CASSRPQGADNEKLFF
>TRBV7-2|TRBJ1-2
CASSFPSNYGYTF
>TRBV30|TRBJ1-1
CAWGYRGDTEAFF
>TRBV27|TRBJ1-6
CASRQGGNSPLHF
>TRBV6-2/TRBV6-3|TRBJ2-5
CASSGSLETQYF
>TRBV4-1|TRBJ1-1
CASSRSGGVANTEAFF
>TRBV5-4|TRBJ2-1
CASSPKRFRGANEQFF
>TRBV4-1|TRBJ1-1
CASSQEEGLGTEAFF
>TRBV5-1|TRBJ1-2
CASSYWTGGGYGYTF
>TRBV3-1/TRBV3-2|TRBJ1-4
CASSFITGGNEKLFF
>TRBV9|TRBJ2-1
CASSVDRGEQFF
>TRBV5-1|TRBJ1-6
CASSFGETPNSPLHF
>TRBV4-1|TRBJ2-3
CASSLTGTSTDTQYF
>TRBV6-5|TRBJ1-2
CASSYSHSGYGYTF
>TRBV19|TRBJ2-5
CASSIGAPGTEETQYF
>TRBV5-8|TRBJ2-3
CASSRLGTDTQYF
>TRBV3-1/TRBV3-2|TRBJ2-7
CASSSRERDLSYEQYF
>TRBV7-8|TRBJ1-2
CASSLNRGDYGYTF
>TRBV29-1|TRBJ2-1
CSVGKGQLASTYNEQFF
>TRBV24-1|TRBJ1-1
CATSDQDTEAFF
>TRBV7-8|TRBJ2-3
CASKYRTSSGTDTQYF
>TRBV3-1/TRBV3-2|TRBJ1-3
CASSHQSMLVSGNTIYF
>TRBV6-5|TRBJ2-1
CASRHASGSSQFF
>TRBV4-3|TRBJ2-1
CASSQDQTSGAHNEQFF
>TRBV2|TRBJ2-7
CASSKTGGVFSYEQYF
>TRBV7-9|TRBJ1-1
CASSVGDIPGQVMNTEAFF
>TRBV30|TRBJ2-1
CAWSGGTSRYEQFF
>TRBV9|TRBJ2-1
CASSPSWDSSTEQFF
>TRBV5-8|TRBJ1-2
CASSLAGGQDSYYGYTF
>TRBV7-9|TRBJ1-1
CASSSNLRLVGTEAFF
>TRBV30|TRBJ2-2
CAWSVPANTGELFF
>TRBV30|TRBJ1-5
CAWSRGHGSKPQHF
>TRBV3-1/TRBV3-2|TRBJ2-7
CASSQATEYEQYF
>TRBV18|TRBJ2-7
CASSLNGRAVSYEQYF
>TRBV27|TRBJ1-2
CASRRVGYGYTF
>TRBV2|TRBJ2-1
CASGGFSYNEQFF
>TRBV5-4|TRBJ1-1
CASSITPNTEAFF
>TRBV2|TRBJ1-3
CASSELGGDSGNTIYF
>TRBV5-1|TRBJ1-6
CASQTDNSPLHF
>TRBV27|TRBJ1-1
CASSLSRTVRREAFF
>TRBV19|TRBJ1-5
CASTTMAGYSNQPQHF
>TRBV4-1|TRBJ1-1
CASSQAGGLMNTEAFF
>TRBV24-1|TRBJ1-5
CATFFTTGGIKKPQHF
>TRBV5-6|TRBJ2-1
CASSLGQGDEQFF
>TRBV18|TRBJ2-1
CASSPRPGVLLDEQFF
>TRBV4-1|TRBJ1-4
CASSYSPLLATNEKLFF
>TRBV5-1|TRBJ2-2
CASSWDRDTGELFF
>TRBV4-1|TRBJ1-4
CASSQWEGTNEKLFF
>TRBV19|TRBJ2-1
CASLDLLANNEQFF
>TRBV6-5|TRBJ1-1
CASRISRGASAFF
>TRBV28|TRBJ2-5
CASSFGGPRLETQYF
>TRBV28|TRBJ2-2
CASMEASYTGELFF
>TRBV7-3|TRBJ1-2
CASSSHPGSGYTF
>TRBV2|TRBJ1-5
CASSVEGTVGQPQHF
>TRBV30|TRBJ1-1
CAWSRRGSLNTEAFF
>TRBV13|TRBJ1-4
CASSFRRTGGKKLFF